This T cell receptor (beta chain) appears in the sequencing data of a study of blood T cell repertoires in COVID-19. At the level of the study: Collection of acute and convalescent COVID-19 samples took place in the United States, Italy and Spain. PBMCs, B-cell-depleted T cells, or T cells provided the cDNA or gDNA that made up the material.

From germline, CDR1 is SGHNT and CDR2 YENEEA. The CDR3 has 15 residues. V lost 4 bases to trimming and J lost 3 bases; unmatched junction nucleotides: 6. The protocol was immunoSEQ multiplex PCR, while the TCRdb copy is restricted to in-frame clones and leaves out a portion. The sample shows about 260,000 clones, roughly 85% of them seen only once. The chain couples TRBV11-3 to TRBJ2-3; 8 bases agree with TRBD2. The sequencing input was peripheral blood. This receptor was identified in a human donor in a cohort sampled during active COVID-19. The CDR3, as DNA: TGTGCCAGCAGCTCTAGCGGGCCGCCAACAGATACGCAGTATTTT. Its translation: CASSSSGPPTDTQYF.